The 25 T cell receptor beta chains in this list originate from one sample, sequenced in a study of response to subunit inactivated influenza vaccine. TCRdb analysed the RT-PCR reads with MiXCR anew, one entry per CDR3 protein. Among roughly 650,000 distinct CDR3 sequences listed, 15% to 19% were seen once. The material sequenced was PBMCs from blood, taken roughly 12 days after vaccination. All receptors come from a man between 45 and 60 years old who received an inactivated influenza vaccine.

The chain has TRBV7-9 and TRBJ2-4; 12 nucleotides agree with TRBD2. There are 14 residues in the CDR3. Germline CDR1 reads SEHNR; CDR2 reads FQNEAQ (reference sequence). Unmatched junction bases numbered 4, after V lost 5 bases and J lost 8 bases. The chain's CDR3 is CASSTTSGRDIQYF. CDR3 sequence (DNA): TGTGCCAGCAGCACGACTAGCGGGAGAGACATTCAGTACTTC.

This CDR3 reads CATSSISQTQYF. The CDR3 nucleotides read TGTGCCACCAGCAGCATTTCACAGACCCAGTACTTC. The V gene is TRBV15, the J gene TRBJ2-5; D call uncertain. Germline CDR1 is LNHNV and CDR2 is YYDKDF (reference sequence). Trimming took off 3 bases at V and 6 bases at J, with 8 bases between the two ends. This CDR3 comprises 12 residues.

This chain uses TRBV6-2 or TRBV6-3 with TRBJ1-2; TRBD1 might be the D (5 bases). V was clipped by 0 bases and J by 4 bases, with 9 bases between them. From germline, CDR1 is MNHEY and CDR2 SVGEGT. CDR3 length: 14 amino acids. CDR3 DNA: TGTGCCAGCAGTTACTCTGGGGCAGGCTATGGCTACACCTTC. It translates to CASSYSGAGYGYTF.

The chain links TRBV7-6 to TRBJ2-7; 10 nucleotides line up with TRBD1. Trimming at V came to 5 bases and at J to 4 bases, leaving 11 bases not matched to a gene. CDR3 size: 16 residues. Germline V lookup: CDR1 SGHVS, CDR2 FNYEAQ. The CDR3 coding sequence is TGTGCCAGCAGCCCCACCCCCCGGGACAGGGGATACGAGCAGTACTTC. This codes for CASSPTPRDRGYEQYF.

The CDR3 nucleotides are TGTGCCAGCAGAAGGACAGGGGGAGAGACCCAGTACTTC. This codes for CASRRTGGETQYF. This chain links TRBV12-3 or TRBV12-4 with TRBJ2-5, with TRBD1 matching over 10 bases. This CDR3 is built from 13 residues. V dropped 6 bases and J dropped 4; count of bases not matched to a gene: 2.

In this sample, this clonotype turned up many times. The chain has TRBV7-9 and TRBJ1-1; D is unresolved. Germline lookup yields CDR1 SEHNR and CDR2 FQNEAQ (reference sequence). V was trimmed by 2 bases and J by 5 bases, leaving 9 bases between them. The CDR3 covers 13 residues. CDR3 coding DNA: TGTGCCAGCAGCTTACGGGCGGATACTGAAGCTTTCTTT. It translates to CASSLRADTEAFF.

The V gene is TRBV29-1, the J gene TRBJ1-1; D unclear. The V and J ends lost 3 bases and 0 bases respectively, with 14 bases between them. The CDR3 runs 15 residues. Germline lookup yields CDR1 SQVTM and CDR2 ANQGSEA. Here the CDR3 reads CSVERRAPLNTEAFF. DNA of the CDR3: TGCAGCGTTGAGAGGAGGGCCCCTTTGAACACTGAAGCTTTCTTT.

The V call is TRBV7-2, the J call TRBJ2-2; TRBD2 matches at 9 bases. This CDR3 has 16 residues. V lost 1 base, J lost 2 bases, and 2 bases stayed unmatched. Germline V gene lookup returns CDR1 SGHTA and CDR2 FQGNSA. The CDR3 DNA sequence: TGTGCCAGCAGCTTAGTAGCGGGAGTTAACACCGGGGAGCTGTTTTTT. This translates into CASSLVAGVNTGELFF.

This clonotype was detected only a few times. The rearrangement links TRBV7-2 to TRBJ2-3, with no clear D. V was pared by 5 bases and J by 6 bases, with 12 bases between. From germline, CDR1 is SGHTA and CDR2 FQGNSA. The CDR3 has 13 residues. In DNA form, the CDR3 reads TGTGCCAGCAGCCTCCAACGTTCTGATACGCAGTATTTT. This encodes CASSLQRSDTQYF.

The chain combines TRBV20-1 with TRBJ2-3; D remains ambiguous. CDR3 size: 13 residues. Germline CDR1 is DFQATT and CDR2 is SNEGSKA (reference sequence). With 5 bases removed from V and 0 bases from J, the gap between germline ends came to 9 bases. CDR3 in amino acids: CSAPATSTDTQYF. CDR3 DNA: TGCAGTGCTCCCGCGACAAGCACAGATACGCAGTATTTT.

This clonotype came up a few times. The V call is TRBV14, the J call TRBJ2-4; TRBD1 agrees at 7 bases. Germline trimming cut 2 bases from V and 4 bases from J; bases unmatched to any gene: 2. This CDR3 is built from 14 residues. Germline CDR1 is SGHDN and CDR2 is FVKESK. The DNA for the CDR3 is TGTGCCAGCAGCCAACCGGGACAGAAAAACATTCAGTACTTC. Protein: CASSQPGQKNIQYF.

In this sample, this clonotype turned up a few times. This chain connects TRBV24-1 to TRBJ1-1; D remains unclear. V gave up 7 bases and J gave up 0 bases, with 8 bases separating them. CDR3 length: 13 amino acids. Germline-derived CDR1 and CDR2 are KGHDR and SFDVKD. For the CDR3, the DNA is TGTGCCACCAGGAATATCATGAACACTGAAGCTTTCTTT. Translated: CATRNIMNTEAFF.

This clonotype was counted a few times. This chain connects TRBV5-8 to TRBJ2-1; D is possibly TRBD1 or TRBD2 (5 bases each). Germline CDR1 is SGHTS and CDR2 is YDEGEE. V was pared by 4 bases and J by 12 bases, with 20 bases between. This CDR3 contains 14 residues. CDR3 nucleotide sequence: TGTGCCAGCAGCCCGGGGTGGGGCCCTTCGGGGCAGTTCTTC. Protein product: CASSPGWGPSGQFF.

The DNA for the CDR3 is TGTGCCAGCAGCCAAGATCGGCTAGCGGGAGTAGGTTCCTACGAGCAGTACTTC. Residues: CASSQDRLAGVGSYEQYF. The chain recombines TRBV3-1 with TRBJ2-7; TRBD2 matches at 10 bases. Germline trimming cut 0 bases from V and 1 base from J; bases unmatched to any gene: 9. The CDR3 is made up of 18 amino acids. The germline CDR1 and CDR2 sequences are LGHDT and YNNKEL (reference sequence).

The V call is TRBV5-1, the J call TRBJ1-3, with D tentatively TRBD1 (5 bases). The germline V gene encodes CDR1 SGHRS and CDR2 YFSETQ. This CDR3 has 17 residues. The germline V and J ends were trimmed by 4 bases and 0 bases, with 17 bases remaining between them. The CDR3 nucleotides are TGCGCCAGCAGCCCGGAAGCAGGGTGGAACTCTGGAAACACCATATATTTT. Protein sequence: CASSPEAGWNSGNTIYF. The whole variable domain, remainder taken from reference TRBV5-1 and TRBJ1-3, is KAGVTQTPRYLIKTRGQQVTLSCSPISGHRSVSWYQQTPGQGLQFLFEYFSETQRNKGNFPGRFSGRQFSNSRSEMNVSTLELGDSALYLCASSPEAGWNSGNTIYFGEGSWLTVV.

This clonotype was seen a few times. The chain is built from TRBV3-1 and TRBJ2-6; D gene unclear. V was clipped by 4 bases and J by 2 bases, with 21 bases between them. The CDR3 has 19 residues. Per germline, CDR1 LGHDT and CDR2 YNNKEL (reference sequence). CDR3 protein: CASSLVIGRGVPGANVLTF. The CDR3 DNA follows: TGTGCCAGCAGCCTCGTCATAGGGCGAGGCGTCCCTGGGGCCAACGTCCTGACTTTC.

This clonotype was recorded a few times. J is TRBJ1-4 and V is TRBV20-1; tentatively, D is TRBD1 (5 bases). This CDR3 is built from 11 residues. V was cut by 7 bases and J by 8 bases, with 11 bases left in between. Germline V gene data show CDR1 as DFQATT and CDR2 as SNEGSKA (reference sequence). This CDR3 is CSGGIGEKLFF. The CDR3 nucleotides are TGCAGTGGGGGGATTGGAGAAAAACTGTTTTTT.

The chain links TRBV20-1 to TRBJ2-2, with D maybe TRBD2 (5 bases). Germline assignment: CDR1 DFQATT and CDR2 SNEGSKA (reference sequence). The CDR3 runs 14 residues. The germline V and J ends were trimmed by 6 bases and 1 base, with 12 bases remaining between them. This chain's CDR3 is CSARVRGNTGELFF. In nucleotides, the CDR3 is TGCAGTGCCCGCGTCCGGGGGAACACCGGGGAGCTGTTTTTT.

This clonotype appeared a few times. The J gene is TRBJ1-6, the V gene TRBV18; TRBD1 might be the D (5 bases). Germline V CDR1 and CDR2: KGHSH, LQKENI. The V end was cut by 3 bases, the J end by 7 bases, with 7 bases between. The CDR3 is 13 residues long. CDR3 DNA sequence: TGTGCCAGCTCACCGACAGAGAATTCACCCCTCCACTTT. Its translation: CASSPTENSPLHF.

This chain links TRBV6-1 with TRBJ1-4; D uncertain. Germline-derived CDR1 and CDR2 are MNHNS and SASEGT. This CDR3 contains 13 residues. The V end was cut by 4 bases, the J end by 3 bases, with 6 bases between. Here the CDR3 DNA reads TGTGCCAGCAGTGGGCAGGCTAATGAAAAACTGTTTTTT. It codes for CASSGQANEKLFF.

V gene TRBV30 combines with J gene TRBJ2-1; D might be TRBD1 (5 bases). The CDR3 has 14 amino acids. Germline CDR1 and CDR2: GTSNPN and SVGIG (reference sequence). V gave up 4 bases and J gave up 10 bases, with 20 bases separating them. CDR3 DNA: TGTGCCTGGAACCCAGGGTTTGGTTCGAAGGAGCAGTTCTTC. Its translation: CAWNPGFGSKEQFF.

This sequence joins TRBV6-2 or TRBV6-3 and TRBJ1-5, with D uncertain. Germline CDR1 MNHEY, CDR2 SVGEGT. The V end was cut by 2 bases, the J end by 6 bases, with 8 bases between. The CDR3 extends over 13 amino acids. CDR3 bases: TGTGCCAGCAGTTACAGGGCGGTTCAGCCCCAGCATTTT. Translated: CASSYRAVQPQHF.

This clonotype was detected a few times. This chain uses TRBV11-2 with TRBJ2-1; 7 nucleotides line up with TRBD2. The length of the CDR3 is 14 residues. Trimming removed 2 bases from V and 7 bases from J; junction bases left unmatched: 5. CDR1 and CDR2 from the germline V gene are SGHAT and FQNNGV. For the CDR3, the DNA is TGTGCCAGCAGCTTATGGACTAGGGGTAATGAGCAGTTCTTC. This translates into CASSLWTRGNEQFF.

The V gene is TRBV5-1, the J gene TRBJ2-2, with 7 nucleotides matching TRBD1. This CDR3 is built from 15 residues. Trimming cost V 4 bases and J 2 bases; bases outside gene matches: 5. Germline loops: CDR1 SGHRS, CDR2 YFSETQ. The CDR3 nucleotides read TGCGCCAGCAGCGGACGGACAGGAAACACCGGGGAGCTGTTTTTT. As protein: CASSGRTGNTGELFF.

This clonotype was observed a handful of times. This chain uses TRBV6-5 with TRBJ2-4; TRBD2 matches at 7 bases. V trimming: 0 bases; J trimming: 1 base; junction bases outside the gene matches: 9. CDR3 length: 18 residues. The germline gives CDR1 MNHEY, CDR2 SVGAGI. The CDR3 DNA reads TGTGCCAGCAGTTACTCGGCAAGACAGCGGGGCGCCAAAAACATTCAGTACTTC. It codes for CASSYSARQRGAKNIQYF.